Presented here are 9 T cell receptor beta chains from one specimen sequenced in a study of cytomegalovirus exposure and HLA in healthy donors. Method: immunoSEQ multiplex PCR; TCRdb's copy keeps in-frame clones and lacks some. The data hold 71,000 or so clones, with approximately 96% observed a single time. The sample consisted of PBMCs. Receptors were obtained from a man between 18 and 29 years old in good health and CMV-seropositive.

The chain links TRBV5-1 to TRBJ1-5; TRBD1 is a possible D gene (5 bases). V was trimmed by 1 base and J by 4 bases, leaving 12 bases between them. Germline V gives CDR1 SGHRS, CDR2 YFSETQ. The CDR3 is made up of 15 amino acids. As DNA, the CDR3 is TGCGCCAGCAGCTTGAATACAGGACCGAATCAGCCCCAGCATTTT. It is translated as CASSLNTGPNQPQHF. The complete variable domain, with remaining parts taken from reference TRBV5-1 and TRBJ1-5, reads KAGVTQTPRYLIKTRGQQVTLSCSPISGHRSVSWYQQTPGQGLQFLFEYFSETQRNKGNFPGRFSGRQFSNSRSEMNVSTLELGDSALYLCASSLNTGPNQPQHFGDGTRLSIL.

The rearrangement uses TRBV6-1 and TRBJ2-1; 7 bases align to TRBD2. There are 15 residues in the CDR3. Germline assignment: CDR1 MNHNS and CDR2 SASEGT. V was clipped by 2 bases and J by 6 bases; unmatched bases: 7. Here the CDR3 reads CASSESLAESNEQFF. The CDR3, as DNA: TGTGCCAGCAGTGAATCCCTAGCGGAAAGCAATGAGCAGTTCTTC.

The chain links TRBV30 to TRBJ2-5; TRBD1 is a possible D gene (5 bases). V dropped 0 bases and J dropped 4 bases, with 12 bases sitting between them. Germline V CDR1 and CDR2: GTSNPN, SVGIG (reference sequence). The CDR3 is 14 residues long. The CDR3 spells CAWSVKGSPETQYF. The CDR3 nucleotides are TGTGCCTGGAGTGTAAAGGGGTCCCCAGAGACCCAGTACTTC.

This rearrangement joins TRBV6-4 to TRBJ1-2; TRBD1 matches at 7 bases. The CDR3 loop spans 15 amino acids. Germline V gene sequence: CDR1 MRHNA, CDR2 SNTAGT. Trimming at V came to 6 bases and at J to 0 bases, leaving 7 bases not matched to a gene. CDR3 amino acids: CASSPTGQTNYGYTF. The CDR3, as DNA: TGTGCCAGCAGCCCAACGGGACAGACTAACTATGGCTACACCTTC.

CDR3 sequence reads: CASSLVPRDTGELFF. CDR3 bases: TGTGCCAGCAGCTTAGTCCCCAGGGACACCGGGGAGCTGTTTTTT. This chain uses TRBV11-2 with TRBJ2-2; possible D gene TRBD1, 5 bases. This CDR3 is 15 amino acids long. Germline V gene lookup returns CDR1 SGHAT and CDR2 FQNNGV. V was pared by 1 base and J by 3 bases, with 9 bases between.

Here the CDR3 reads CASSQGLGQGGAYEQYF. The CDR3 DNA is TGTGCCAGCAGCCAAGGACTCGGCCAGGGAGGGGCCTACGAGCAGTACTTC. The chain couples TRBV4-2 to TRBJ2-7; 7 bases match TRBD2. The V gene's germline CDR1 is LGHNA and CDR2 YNFKEQ. This CDR3 comprises 17 residues. The ends lost 1 base at V and 2 bases at J; junction bases unmatched: 11.

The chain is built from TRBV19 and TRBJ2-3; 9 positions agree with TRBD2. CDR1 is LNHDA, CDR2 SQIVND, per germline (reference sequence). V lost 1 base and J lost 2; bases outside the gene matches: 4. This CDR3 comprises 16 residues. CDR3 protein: CASSIAAGGSTDTQYF. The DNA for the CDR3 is TGTGCCAGTAGTATAGCAGCGGGAGGATCCACAGATACGCAGTATTTT. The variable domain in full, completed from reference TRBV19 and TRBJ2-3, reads DGGITQSPKYLFRKEGQNVTLSCEQNLNHDAMYWYRQDPGQGLRLIYYSQIVNDFQKGDIAEGYSVSREKKESFPLTVTSAQKNPTAFYLCASSIAAGGSTDTQYFGPGTRLTVL.

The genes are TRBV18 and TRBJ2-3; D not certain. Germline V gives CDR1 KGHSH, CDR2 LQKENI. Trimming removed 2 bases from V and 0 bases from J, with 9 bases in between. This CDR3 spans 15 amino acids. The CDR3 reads CASSPELLSTDTQYF. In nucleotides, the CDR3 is TGTGCCAGCTCACCAGAACTCCTAAGCACAGATACGCAGTATTTT. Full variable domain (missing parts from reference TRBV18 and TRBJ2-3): NAGVMQNPRHLVRRRGQEARLRCSPMKGHSHVYWYRQLPEEGLKFMVYLQKENIIDESGMPKERFSAEFPKEGPSILRIQQVVRGDSAAYFCASSPELLSTDTQYFGPGTRLTVL.

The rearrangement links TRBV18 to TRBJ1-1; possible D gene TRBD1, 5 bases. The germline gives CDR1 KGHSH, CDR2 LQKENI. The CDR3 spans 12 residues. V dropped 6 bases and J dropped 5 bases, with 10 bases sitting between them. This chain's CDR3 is CASSQGDTEAFF. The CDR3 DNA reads TGTGCCAGCTCTCAGGGCGATACTGAAGCTTTCTTT.